This T cell receptor (beta chain) was identified in a study of Ad26.COV2.S vaccination and SARS-CoV-2 variants. Points from the study as a whole: Researchers cautioned that TCR breadth and depth analyses may have underestimated total T cell responses. While placebo recipients had lower spike-specific TCR breadth, vaccine recipients had more. Measurement of non-spike TCR breadth gave similar results in vaccine and placebo recipients. The authors reported substantial breadth in spike-specific CD8+ and CD4+ T cell responses after vaccination.

Of note for this clone: Its antigen is unidentified.

Profiled with immunoSEQ multiplex PCR; TCRdb holds only in-frame clones, not every one. The sample lists around 100,000 clones, roughly 84% seen once, with roughly 15% in the top ten. The CDR3 sequence is 11 residues long. The germline CDR1 and CDR2 sequences are SQVTM and ANQGSEA. V gave up 7 bases and J gave up 2 bases, with 8 bases separating them. The clonotype was recovered from a human donor who had recovered from COVID-19. The rearrangement uses TRBV29-1 and TRBJ2-5; no clear D gene. Sequences were derived from peripheral blood, sampled after recovery from COVID-19. For the CDR3, the DNA is TGCAGCGGGGCTCTACAAGAGACCCAGTACTTC. This sequence encodes CSGALQETQYF.